This T cell receptor beta chain was recovered during a study of blood T cell repertoires in COVID-19. This CDR3 has 17 amino acids. V trimming: 6 bases; J trimming: 1 base; junction bases outside the gene matches: 10. CDR1 is MNHGY, CDR2 SAAAGT, per germline. As handled by the study authors: Amplification of reference gene primers provided the estimated nucleated cell counts. Only in-frame clones appear in the TCRdb table, and some are missing; sequencing was by immunoSEQ multiplex PCR. That table gives V, J and clone size, and the DNA gave D and trimming. The table lists approximately 500,000 clones, 89% of them singletons. While infection was still active, Seattle patients were enrolled and then followed longitudinally.

The sequenced material came from peripheral blood. The J gene is TRBJ2-1, the V gene TRBV6-8; 9 bases match TRBD2. The clonotype was recovered from a young man with COVID-19, enrolled during active disease. CDR3 sequence (DNA): TGTGCCAGCAGCTCCCCTCTAGCGGGATTGTCCTACAATGAGCAGTTCTTC. Its translation: CASSSPLAGLSYNEQFF.